A single sample gave rise to the 18 T cell receptor beta chains below, sequenced in a study of cytomegalovirus exposure and HLA in healthy donors. The study ran its PCR with 60 Vbeta and 13 Jbeta primers. Sequencing used immunoSEQ multiplex PCR; TCRdb keeps in-frame clones, though not all of them. The sample lists about 25,000 clones, approximately 79% occurring once. Input material: PBMCs. These receptors originate from a male donor in good health and CMV-seronegative.

V gene TRBV25-1 combines with J gene TRBJ1-4; D uncertain. CDR1 and CDR2 (germline): MGHDK, SYGVNS. This CDR3 spans 13 amino acids. V lost 6 bases, J lost 8 bases, and 13 bases lay in between. The CDR3 nucleotides are TGTGCCAGCAGCTACCAGGATGGGGAAAAACTGTTTTTT. This gives the protein CASSYQDGEKLFF.

The J gene is TRBJ2-1, the V gene TRBV5-6; 14 bases agree with TRBD2. J gave up 3 bases and V 4 bases, and 3 bases lay outside the gene matches. The CDR3 runs to 16 residues. The germline V gene encodes CDR1 SGHDT and CDR2 YYEEEE. The CDR3, as DNA: TGTGCCAGCAGCAAGGGACTAGCGGGGGACTACAATGAGCAGTTCTTC. The encoded protein is CASSKGLAGDYNEQFF. Together with reference TRBV5-6 and TRBJ2-1, the CDR3 gives the full variable domain: DAGVTQSPTHLIKTRGQQVTLRCSPKSGHDTVSWYQQALGQGPQFIFQYYEEEERQRGNFPDRFSGHQFPNYSSELNVNALLLGDSALYLCASSKGLAGDYNEQFFGPGTRLTVL.

This chain joins TRBV4-3 and TRBJ1-5; perhaps TRBD1 as D (6 bases). Germline lookup yields CDR1 LGHNA and CDR2 YSLEER. The CDR3 has 15 residues. Trimming shortened V by 1 base and J by 5 bases, and 12 bases separated the two germline ends. CDR3 nucleotide sequence: TGCGCCAGCAGCCAAGGATGGACAGCTTATCAGCCCCAGCATTTT. Translated: CASSQGWTAYQPQHF.

This clone was seen only a few times. The V and J genes are TRBV7-9 and TRBJ2-3, with 9 bases that match TRBD2. V gave up 0 bases and J gave up 4 bases; unmatched junction bases: 5. Germline CDR1 SEHNR, CDR2 FQNEAQ (reference sequence). CDR3 length: 16 amino acids. CDR3 residues: CASSLALREGADTQYF. For the CDR3, the DNA is TGTGCCAGCAGCTTAGCTTTGCGGGAGGGAGCAGATACGCAGTATTTT.

The V gene is TRBV5-8, the J gene TRBJ2-5; D remains ambiguous. The CDR3 is made up of 14 amino acids. Deletions cut 0 bases from V and 5 bases from J, with 11 bases between. Germline CDR1 reads SGHTS; CDR2 reads YDEGEE. In DNA, the CDR3 is TGTGCCAGCAGCTTGGTAGCCCTCCTGGAGACCCAGTACTTC. Protein sequence: CASSLVALLETQYF.

The DNA for the CDR3 is TGTGCCAGCAGTTTAGACCCAGGGGCCTACGAGCAGTACTTC. It specifies CASSLDPGAYEQYF. The chain links TRBV27 to TRBJ2-7, with D possibly matching TRBD1 (6 bases). The CDR3 covers 14 residues. Trimming removed 2 bases at V and 2 bases at J, with 10 bases between. CDR1 is MNHEY and CDR2 is SMNVEV in the germline V gene (reference sequence).

In nucleotides, the CDR3 is TGTGCCAGCAGCTCAAGGACAGACGTCTACGAGCAGTACTTC. Amino acid sequence: CASSSRTDVYEQYF. This rearrangement joins TRBV5-6 to TRBJ2-7, with D maybe TRBD1 (6 bases). The CDR3 is 14 residues long. Germline-derived CDR1 and CDR2 are SGHDT and YYEEEE. The V end was cut by 3 bases, the J end by 3 bases, with 13 bases between. The full variable domain, its missing parts supplied by reference TRBV5-6 and TRBJ2-7, is DAGVTQSPTHLIKTRGQQVTLRCSPKSGHDTVSWYQQALGQGPQFIFQYYEEEERQRGNFPDRFSGHQFPNYSSELNVNALLLGDSALYLCASSSRTDVYEQYFGPGTRLTVT.

The chain combines TRBV27 with TRBJ2-7; D is unclear. Trimming shortened V by 1 base and J by 5 bases, and 9 bases separated the two germline ends. CDR1 MNHEY and CDR2 SMNVEV come from the germline V gene (reference sequence). This CDR3 is 13 amino acids long. CDR3 amino acids: CASSLFWAHEQYF. CDR3 coding DNA: TGTGCCAGCAGTTTATTCTGGGCTCACGAGCAGTACTTC.

V usage is TRBV9 and J usage is TRBJ2-7, with 7 bases matching TRBD2. CDR3 length: 15 residues. Germline V gene data show CDR1 as SGDLS and CDR2 as YYNGEE. V lost 4 bases, J lost 2 bases, and 9 bases stayed unmatched. CDR3 residues: CASSPGEGPTYEQYF. The CDR3 nucleotides are TGTGCCAGCAGCCCTGGGGAGGGACCAACCTACGAGCAGTACTTC.

The chain's CDR3 is CASSREYGTAYNEQFF. In DNA form, the CDR3 reads TGTGCCAGCAGCCGAGAATATGGGACAGCATACAATGAGCAGTTCTTC. The V gene is TRBV4-2, the J gene TRBJ2-1, with 7 bases matching TRBD1. CDR3 length: 16 residues. Per germline, CDR1 LGHNA and CDR2 YNFKEQ. J was trimmed by 4 bases and V by 4 bases; bases with no gene match: 10.

The chain links TRBV18 to TRBJ1-5; 7 bases map to TRBD1. The CDR3 loop spans 13 amino acids. V gave up 5 bases and J gave up 5 bases; unmatched junction bases: 3. Germline V gives CDR1 KGHSH, CDR2 LQKENI. The CDR3: CASSGTDDQPQHF. The CDR3, as DNA: TGTGCCAGCTCAGGGACAGACGATCAGCCCCAGCATTTT.

The V gene is TRBV2, the J gene TRBJ2-3, with a weak D call TRBD2 (5 bases). V shed 0 bases and J shed 1 base, with 11 bases lying between them. Germline loops: CDR1 SNHLY, CDR2 FYNNEI. This CDR3 is built from 16 residues. The CDR3 region has the DNA TGTGCCAGCAGTGAAGCTGGACGGGGAGGCACAGATACGCAGTATTTT. Its protein product is CASSEAGRGGTDTQYF.

This clone was detected a few times. This chain uses TRBV9 with TRBJ1-1; the match to TRBD1 covers 7 bases. The V gene end was trimmed by 3 bases and the J gene end by 2 bases; junction bases not matched to a gene: 4. In germline, CDR1 is SGDLS, CDR2 YYNGEE. The CDR3 runs to 14 residues. This CDR3 is CASSDGQANTEAFF. In DNA form, the CDR3 reads TGTGCCAGCAGCGACGGACAGGCAAACACTGAAGCTTTCTTT.

This chain joins TRBV18 and TRBJ1-2, with TRBD1 matching 7 bases. Unmatched junction bases numbered 2, after V lost 0 bases and J lost 4 bases. Germline V gives CDR1 KGHSH, CDR2 LQKENI. The CDR3 is made up of 14 amino acids. The CDR3 DNA follows: TGTGCCAGCTCACCACCACAGGGGTCCTATGGCTACACCTTC. Protein: CASSPPQGSYGYTF.

This clone has just a few counts. The chain recombines TRBV4-1 with TRBJ2-7, with 7 bases that match TRBD1. Germline V gives CDR1 MGHRA, CDR2 YSYEKL. V was pared by 1 base and J by 0 bases, with 3 bases of the junction left unmatched. This CDR3 has 15 amino acids. The CDR3 coding sequence is TGCGCCAGCAGCCAAGGTGGGACAGCCTCCTACGAGCAGTACTTC. Its translation is CASSQGGTASYEQYF.

The CDR3 DNA reads TGTGCCAGCAGCCCCGGGGGTGGCACAGATACGCAGTATTTT. Its protein product is CASSPGGGTDTQYF. This chain connects TRBV9 to TRBJ2-3, with D possibly TRBD2 on 6 matching bases. Germline CDR1 SGDLS, CDR2 YYNGEE. This CDR3 has 14 amino acids. The V gene lost 4 bases and the J gene lost 1 base, with 10 bases spanning the gap.

In its sample, this clone was seen once. In DNA form, the CDR3 reads TGTGCCAGCAGCCCGCTAGCGCGTAGCACAGATACGCAGTATTTT. This translates into CASSPLARSTDTQYF. The chain has TRBV7-9 and TRBJ2-3; maybe TRBD2 (6 bases). Trimming took off 5 bases at V and 0 bases at J, with 12 bases between the two ends. The CDR3 consists of 15 residues. CDR1 SEHNR and CDR2 FQNEAQ come from the germline V gene (reference sequence).

The chain links TRBV27 to TRBJ1-5; TRBD1 is a possible D gene (5 bases). CDR1 MNHEY and CDR2 SMNVEV come from the germline V gene (reference sequence). CDR3 length equals 15 residues. The ends were cut back, 3 bases at V and 2 bases at J, with 11 bases in the middle. CDR3 nucleotides: TGTGCCAGCAGTTTGATGGGCAGGGGCAATCAGCCCCAGCATTTT. Translating gives CASSLMGRGNQPQHF.